Below are 13 T cell receptor beta chains sequenced from a single sample in a study of radiotherapy plus CTLA-4 blockade in lung cancer. The repertoire was sequenced with immunoSEQ multiplex PCR; TCRdb's copy has only in-frame clones and lacks some. This table holds over 70,000 clones, more than 75% found once. The specimen was peripheral blood, collected from a patient treated with radiotherapy plus ipilimumab. The source is a human donor with non-small cell lung cancer who had a partial response to radiotherapy plus ipilimumab.

The chain joins TRBV28 to TRBJ1-1; unclear D gene. Deletions cut 7 bases from V and 0 bases from J, with 3 bases between. Germline V gene lookup returns CDR1 MDHEN and CDR2 SYDVKM. The CDR3 has 11 amino acids. Here the CDR3 DNA reads TGTGCCAGCACCTTGAACACTGAAGCTTTCTTT. Translation: CASTLNTEAFF.

V usage is TRBV7-2 and J usage is TRBJ2-1, with 8 bases fitting TRBD1. In germline, CDR1 is SGHTA, CDR2 FQGNSA. The J segment lost 0 bases and the V segment lost 4 bases, leaving 5 bases of the junction unmatched. The CDR3 runs to 16 residues. The CDR3 nucleotides read TGTGCCAGCAGCTCCAAAACAGGGGGCTCCTACAATGAGCAGTTCTTC. Protein product: CASSSKTGGSYNEQFF.

The J gene is TRBJ1-3, the V gene TRBV6-5; D remains unclear. This CDR3 spans 14 amino acids. Trimming took 5 bases from V and 0 from J, leaving 8 bases between them. The germline V gene encodes CDR1 MNHEY and CDR2 SVGAGI. Here the CDR3 DNA reads TGTGCCAGCAGTGAGATGTACTCTGGAAACACCATATATTTT. Its translation is CASSEMYSGNTIYF.

This clone was detected only a few times. The chain links TRBV6-5 to TRBJ2-7; D is undetermined. The CDR3 runs 14 residues. The ends were cut back, 6 bases at V and 5 bases at J, with 17 bases in the middle. Germline V gene data show CDR1 as MNHEY and CDR2 as SVGAGI. CDR3 amino acids: CASRGPKPPHEQYV. The CDR3 region has the DNA TGTGCCAGCAGGGGCCCAAAGCCGCCCCACGAGCAGTACGTC.

The genes are TRBV9 and TRBJ2-3; 8 nucleotides match TRBD2. Looked up from germline, CDR1 is SGDLS and CDR2 is YYNGEE. The CDR3 sequence is 13 residues long. Trimming took 3 bases from V and 9 from J; bases not matched to a gene: 6. The CDR3 is CASSAPGLGTQYF. The CDR3 DNA sequence: TGTGCCAGCAGCGCGCCGGGACTAGGAACGCAGTATTTT.

The chain uses TRBV14 and TRBJ2-6; D gene uncertain. In germline, CDR1 is SGHDN, CDR2 FVKESK. This CDR3 has 15 residues. V gave up 4 bases and J gave up 4 bases, with 11 bases separating them. CDR3 bases: TGTGCCAGCAGCCGGCTAGTTAACGGGGCCAACGTCCTGACTTTC. Amino acids: CASSRLVNGANVLTF.

The genes are TRBV5-1 and TRBJ2-7; 8 bases are shared with TRBD1. Germline V lookup: CDR1 SGHRS, CDR2 YFSETQ. V shed 4 bases, J shed 5 bases, and the junction held 8 bases outside the gene matches. CDR3 length: 14 amino acids. Written as DNA, the CDR3 is TGCGCCAGCAGCCCAGCGCAGGGGGCCCACGAGCAGTACTTC. Translation gives CASSPAQGAHEQYF.

V gene TRBV27 combines with J gene TRBJ1-6; maybe TRBD1 (5 bases). Germline V gene lookup returns CDR1 MNHEY and CDR2 SMNVEV (reference sequence). V was cut by 3 bases and J by 7 bases, with 22 bases left in between. The CDR3 extends over 18 amino acids. The chain's CDR3 is CASSLSMGRGPWNSPLHF. CDR3 bases: TGTGCCAGCAGTTTGTCGATGGGGAGGGGTCCTTGGAATTCACCCCTCCACTTT.

The chain links TRBV5-6 to TRBJ2-2, with 8 bases matching TRBD2. This CDR3 has 17 residues. V shed 0 bases, J shed 3 bases, and the junction held 7 bases outside the gene matches. Germline V CDR1 and CDR2: SGHDT, YYEEEE. Here the CDR3 DNA reads TGTGCCAGCAGCTTGGCCCGACTAGCGTTCGACACCGGGGAGCTGTTTTTT. Translation: CASSLARLAFDTGELFF.

CDR3: CASTLFIGVDEQYF. The CDR3 nucleotides are TGTGCCAGCACTCTTTTTATCGGGGTCGACGAGCAGTACTTC. The rearrangement uses TRBV2 and TRBJ2-7, with TRBD2 as a possible D gene (5 bases). V was clipped by 7 bases and J by 5 bases, with 18 bases between them. The CDR3 loop spans 14 amino acids. In germline, CDR1 is SNHLY, CDR2 FYNNEI.

The chain has TRBV10-3 and TRBJ1-1; D might be TRBD1 (6 bases). The CDR3 covers 17 residues. Germline CDR1 reads ENHRY; CDR2 reads SYGVKD. V gave up 0 bases and J gave up 1 base, with 15 bases separating them. In DNA form, the CDR3 reads TGTGCCATCAGTGAGTCTGTAAGGCGGGGGCCGAACACTGAAGCTTTCTTT. Amino acid sequence: CAISESVRRGPNTEAFF.

The V call is TRBV30, the J call TRBJ2-1, with a weak D call TRBD2 (6 bases). V was trimmed by 0 bases and J by 12 bases, leaving 12 bases between them. The length of the CDR3 is 12 residues. The V gene's germline CDR1 is GTSNPN and CDR2 SVGIG (reference sequence). The CDR3 DNA is TGTGCCTGGAGTGTACCCGGACTACCGCAGTTCTTC. This codes for CAWSVPGLPQFF.

The rearrangement joins TRBV6-1 to TRBJ1-3; 9 bases match TRBD1. Germline V gene data show CDR1 as MNHNS and CDR2 as SASEGT. V gave up 7 bases and J gave up 4 bases; unmatched junction bases: 8. CDR3 length: 15 residues. The CDR3 DNA sequence: TGTGCCAGCACCCGGATACAGGGGGCAGGAAACACCATATATTTT. Protein product: CASTRIQGAGNTIYF.